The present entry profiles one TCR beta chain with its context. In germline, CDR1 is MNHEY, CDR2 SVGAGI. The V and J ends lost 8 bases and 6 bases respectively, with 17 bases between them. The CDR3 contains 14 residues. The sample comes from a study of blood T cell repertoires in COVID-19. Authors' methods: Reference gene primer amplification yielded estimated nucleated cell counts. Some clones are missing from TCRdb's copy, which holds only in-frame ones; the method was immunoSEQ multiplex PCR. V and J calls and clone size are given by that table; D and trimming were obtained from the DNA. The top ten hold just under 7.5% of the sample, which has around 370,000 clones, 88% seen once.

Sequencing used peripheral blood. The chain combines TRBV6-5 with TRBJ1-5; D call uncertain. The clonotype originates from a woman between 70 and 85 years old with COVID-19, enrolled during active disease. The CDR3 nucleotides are TGTGCCAGCCGGACTCACGAGGGTAGTCAGCCCCAGCATTTT. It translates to CASRTHEGSQPQHF.